The 28 T cell receptor beta chains in this list originate from one sample, sequenced in a study of T cell responses to AZD1222 COVID-19 vaccine. Sequenced by immunoSEQ multiplex PCR; TCRdb stores in-frame clones only, minus some. The sample comprises tens of thousands of clones, 88% of which are singletons, and approximately 27% rests with the top ten. This specimen was peripheral blood, taken 28 days after the second dose of the MenACWY control vaccine. The origin of the receptors is an adult who received the MenACWY meningococcal vaccine as a control.

The chain carries TRBV6-1 and TRBJ2-7, with D unresolved. Germline CDR1 MNHNS, CDR2 SASEGT. The CDR3 is 15 residues long. The V gene lost 0 bases and the J gene lost 2 bases, with 11 bases spanning the gap. CDR3 in amino acids: CASSEAWRTTYEQYF. CDR3 coding DNA: TGTGCCAGCAGTGAAGCGTGGCGGACGACCTACGAGCAGTACTTC.

This clone has just one count. The genes are TRBV5-1 and TRBJ2-3; D unresolved. Trimming pared 0 bases from V and 4 bases from J, leaving 12 bases between. Germline V gene lookup returns CDR1 SGHRS and CDR2 YFSETQ. This CDR3 is built from 15 residues. CDR3 amino acids: CASSLEALGSDTQYF. The DNA for the CDR3 is TGCGCCAGCAGCTTGGAGGCCTTGGGGTCAGATACGCAGTATTTT.

The genes are TRBV4-2 and TRBJ2-3, with TRBD2 matching over 7 bases. The CDR3 contains 16 residues. Germline values: CDR1 LGHNA, CDR2 YNFKEQ. V lost 1 base, J lost 0 bases, and 4 bases stayed unmatched. As DNA, the CDR3 is TGTGCCAGCAGCCAAGCACTAGCGCGTAGCACAGATACGCAGTATTTT. As protein: CASSQALARSTDTQYF.

The gene calls are TRBV12-3 or TRBV12-4 and TRBJ2-3; D perhaps matches TRBD1 (5 bases). V shed 8 bases and J shed 3 bases, with 9 bases lying between them. The CDR3 has 12 amino acids. This CDR3 is CASGRGTDTQYF. The CDR3 nucleotides are TGTGCCAGCGGTAGGGGAACAGATACGCAGTATTTT.

The chain recombines TRBV19 with TRBJ2-3, with a tentative D call TRBD2 (5 bases). Trimming removed 1 base from V and 6 bases from J, with 5 bases in between. Germline V CDR1 and CDR2: LNHDA, SQIVND (reference sequence). The CDR3 contains 12 residues. CDR3 nucleotides: TGTGCCAGTAGTATAGGCGGGGATACGCAGTATTTT. Translated: CASSIGGDTQYF. Supplemented by reference TRBV19 and TRBJ2-3, the full variable domain reads DGGITQSPKYLFRKEGQNVTLSCEQNLNHDAMYWYRQDPGQGLRLIYYSQIVNDFQKGDIAEGYSVSREKKESFPLTVTSAQKNPTAFYLCASSIGGDTQYFGPGTRLTVL.

In this sample, this clone turned up once. The chain couples TRBV4-2 to TRBJ2-1, with 12 bases matching TRBD2. CDR1 and CDR2 from the germline V gene are LGHNA and YNFKEQ. The CDR3 runs 18 residues. V gave up 5 bases and J gave up 0 bases; unmatched junction bases: 8. In DNA form, the CDR3 reads TGTGCCAGCAGCGCCCGGACTAGCGGGATTAGCTCCTACAATGAGCAGTTCTTC. It translates to CASSARTSGISSYNEQFF.

The rearrangement links TRBV27 to TRBJ1-2, with a tentative D call TRBD1 (5 bases). The germline V gene has CDR1 MNHEY and CDR2 SMNVEV (reference sequence). The CDR3 extends over 15 amino acids. Trimming removed 2 bases from V and 7 bases from J, with 17 bases in between. The CDR3 bases are TGTGCCAGCAGTTTAGATCCAGGGAGTTTGGGTGGCTACACCTTC. This translates into CASSLDPGSLGGYTF.

Comment on this clone: Germline and junction disagree at one end, which may indicate a read error. The chain couples TRBV28 to TRBJ2-1; D is perhaps TRBD2 (6 bases). This CDR3 spans 15 amino acids. Germline V gene data show CDR1 as MDHEN and CDR2 as SYDVKM. This CDR3 reads CASSFGGINYNEQLF. The DNA for the CDR3 is TGTGCCAGCAGTTTCGGGGGAATCAATTACAATGAGCAGCTCTTC.

The V call is TRBV2, the J call TRBJ2-7; D ambiguous. Germline CDR1 reads SNHLY; CDR2 reads FYNNEI. V lost 5 bases and J 3 bases, leaving 5 bases between the germline ends. The CDR3 loop spans 11 amino acids. The CDR3 region is CASSLVYEQYF. The DNA of the CDR3 is TGTGCCAGCAGTTTAGTCTACGAGCAGTACTTC.

The chain carries TRBV3-1 (or the pseudogene TRBV3-2) and TRBJ1-2; the D is unclear. CDR1 LGHDT and CDR2 YNNKEL come from the germline V gene (reference sequence). This CDR3 comprises 13 residues. V lost 1 base and J lost 8, with 11 bases in between. The CDR3 protein is CASSQGPRVGYTF. In DNA, the CDR3 is TGTGCCAGCAGCCAAGGACCTAGGGTAGGCTACACCTTC.

This chain uses TRBV5-6 with TRBJ2-1, with 7 bases aligning to TRBD2. With 1 base clipped from V and 4 bases from J, the junction kept 14 bases outside the gene matches. Germline V CDR1 and CDR2: SGHDT, YYEEEE. The CDR3 spans 18 residues. CDR3 in amino acids: CASSLTSSLAELYNEQFF. In DNA form, the CDR3 reads TGTGCCAGCAGCTTGACATCTTCGCTAGCGGAACTATACAATGAGCAGTTCTTC. Full variable domain (remainder filled in from reference TRBV5-6 and TRBJ2-1): DAGVTQSPTHLIKTRGQQVTLRCSPKSGHDTVSWYQQALGQGPQFIFQYYEEEERQRGNFPDRFSGHQFPNYSSELNVNALLLGDSALYLCASSLTSSLAELYNEQFFGPGTRLTVL.

The V gene is TRBV7-3, the J gene TRBJ2-3; D is undetermined. The CDR3 is 14 amino acids. The germline CDR1 and CDR2 sequences are SGHTA and FQGTGA. Trimming took off 3 bases at V and 2 bases at J, with 9 bases between the two ends. In DNA form, the CDR3 reads TGTGCCAGCAGCTTTGGTCCGCACACAGATACGCAGTATTTT. This codes for CASSFGPHTDTQYF.

The chain combines TRBV9 with TRBJ2-5; TRBD1 agrees at 7 bases. The CDR3 consists of 14 residues. The V segment lost 3 bases and the J segment 5 bases; nucleotides outside the gene matches: 7. CDR1 is SGDLS and CDR2 is YYNGEE in the germline V gene. The CDR3 region has the DNA TGTGCCAGCAGCGCCCCGGGACAGAGCGAGACCCAGTACTTC. This translates into CASSAPGQSETQYF.

The chain is built from TRBV5-4 and TRBJ2-7; the D gene is possibly TRBD1 (6 bases). CDR1 is SGHNT, CDR2 YYREEE, per germline (reference sequence). The CDR3 length is 15 residues. The V end was cut by 0 bases, the J end by 1 base, with 11 bases between. The CDR3 spells CASSLAQGLSYEQYF. CDR3 DNA sequence: TGTGCCAGCAGCTTGGCCCAGGGGCTGTCCTACGAGCAGTACTTC.

Only one count was recorded for this clone. This rearrangement joins TRBV28 to TRBJ2-2, with TRBD2 matching over 12 bases. The CDR3 sequence is 15 residues long. In germline, CDR1 is MDHEN, CDR2 SYDVKM. Trimming at V came to 6 bases and at J to 7 bases, leaving 6 bases not matched to a gene. The CDR3 nucleotides are TGTGCCAGCAGCTCTAGCGGGAGGGTCATCGGGGAGCTGTTTTTT. Protein product: CASSSSGRVIGELFF.

The chain uses TRBV28 and TRBJ1-2; D is undetermined. V was shortened by 4 bases and J by 1 base, with 10 bases between the two germline ends. The germline V gene encodes CDR1 MDHEN and CDR2 SYDVKM. The CDR3 runs 14 residues. The CDR3 reads CASSSGRVNYGYTF. The CDR3 nucleotides are TGTGCCAGCAGTTCCGGACGGGTTAACTATGGCTACACCTTC.

This chain's CDR3 is CASSLMGGYEQYF. In DNA, the CDR3 is TGTGCCAGCAGCTTGATGGGAGGCTACGAGCAGTACTTC. The V gene is TRBV5-4, the J gene TRBJ2-7; TRBD2 is a possible D gene (6 bases). CDR1 SGHNT and CDR2 YYREEE come from the germline V gene (reference sequence). The CDR3 runs to 13 residues. V shed 1 base and J shed 3 bases, with 8 bases lying between them.

This rearrangement joins TRBV2 to TRBJ1-1; D might be TRBD1 (6 bases). This CDR3 is 13 amino acids long. Germline V lookup: CDR1 SNHLY, CDR2 FYNNEI. V gave up 3 bases and J gave up 7 bases, with 12 bases separating them. CDR3: CASSDDRKNEAFF. Written as DNA, the CDR3 is TGTGCCAGCAGTGATGACAGGAAAAATGAAGCTTTCTTT.

The CDR3 protein is CASSPYGGVYEQYF. The CDR3 DNA is TGTGCCAGCAGTCCTTACGGAGGGGTCTACGAGCAGTACTTC. This sequence joins TRBV27 and TRBJ2-7, with D tentatively TRBD2 (6 bases). CDR3 length: 14 residues. The V gene's germline CDR1 is MNHEY and CDR2 SMNVEV (reference sequence). V lost 5 bases and J 3 bases, leaving 14 bases between the germline ends.

The chain is built from TRBV28 and TRBJ1-5; D not certain. Germline CDR1 MDHEN, CDR2 SYDVKM. This CDR3 is 13 amino acids long. CDR3 residues: CSTGRVGNQPQHF. The CDR3 bases are TGTTCGACGGGTAGGGTGGGCAATCAGCCCCAGCATTTT.

The rearrangement uses TRBV9 and TRBJ2-1; D could derive from TRBD1 or TRBD2 (5 bases each). The germline V gene encodes CDR1 SGDLS and CDR2 YYNGEE. This CDR3 has 14 residues. V lost 3 bases and J 5 bases, leaving 12 bases between the germline ends. The CDR3 DNA reads TGTGCCAGCAGCGCTCGGGGCCTTAACAATGAGCAGTTCTTC. This codes for CASSARGLNNEQFF.

This chain connects TRBV5-1 to TRBJ2-2; D is ambiguous. The CDR3 is 13 amino acids. The germline CDR1 and CDR2 sequences are SGHRS and YFSETQ. Trimming took 1 base from V and 6 from J, leaving 7 bases between them. The CDR3 region is CASSLFNAGELFF. Here the CDR3 DNA reads TGCGCCAGCAGCTTGTTTAATGCCGGGGAGCTGTTTTTT.

The chain recombines TRBV2 with TRBJ2-5, with 8 bases identical to TRBD1. CDR1 and CDR2 (germline): SNHLY, FYNNEI. The length of the CDR3 is 14 residues. The trim removed 6 bases at V and 4 bases at J, leaving 7 bases unmatched. This CDR3 is CASSLGQGLETQYF. For the CDR3, the DNA is TGTGCCAGCAGCCTAGGACAGGGTTTAGAGACCCAGTACTTC.

This clone occurred once. For the CDR3, the DNA is TGTGCCAGTAGTATCTCTTGGGACAGCGGCCATGAGCAGTTCTTC. This translates into CASSISWDSGHEQFF. The V call is TRBV19, the J call TRBJ2-1; 7 positions match TRBD1. The CDR3 length is 15 residues. The V gene end was trimmed by 3 bases and the J gene end by 8 bases; junction bases not matched to a gene: 10. The germline V gene encodes CDR1 LNHDA and CDR2 SQIVND (reference sequence).

This clone showed up just a few times. This chain connects TRBV27 to TRBJ1-2, with 8 bases that match TRBD1. The CDR3 totals 16 residues. Per germline, CDR1 MNHEY and CDR2 SMNVEV (reference sequence). J gave up 0 bases and V 5 bases, and 8 bases lay outside the gene matches. CDR3 DNA: TGTGCCAGCAGTCGGCAGGGGGCGCGGACTAACTATGGCTACACCTTC. As protein: CASSRQGARTNYGYTF.

The chain joins TRBV4-1 to TRBJ2-1; D remains ambiguous. CDR3 length: 15 residues. The V end lost 4 bases, the J end lost 0 bases, and 10 bases lay between the germline ends. Germline CDR1 is MGHRA and CDR2 is YSYEKL. CDR3 in amino acids: CASSPQYLSYNEQFF. CDR3 DNA sequence: TGCGCCAGCAGCCCCCAGTACCTCTCCTACAATGAGCAGTTCTTC.

This clone was found once. J is TRBJ2-7 and V is TRBV11-2; 10 bases align to TRBD1. V shed 7 bases, J shed 1 base, and the junction held 13 bases outside the gene matches. The germline V gene encodes CDR1 SGHAT and CDR2 FQNNGV. The CDR3 has 17 amino acids. CDR3 sequence reads: CASTYPLGDRGSYEQYF. The CDR3 DNA reads as TGTGCCAGCACCTACCCTCTGGGGGACAGGGGATCCTACGAGCAGTACTTC. Combining the CDR3 with reference TRBV11-2 and TRBJ2-7 gives the whole variable domain EAGVAQSPRYKIIEKRQSVAFWCNPISGHATLYWYQQILGQGPKLLIQFQNNGVVDDSQLPKDRFSAERLKGVDSTLKIQPAKLEDSAVYLCASTYPLGDRGSYEQYFGPGTRLTVT.

This clone showed up just a few times. The rearrangement links TRBV28 to TRBJ1-1, with TRBD1 as a possible D gene (6 bases). Germline V gene data show CDR1 as MDHEN and CDR2 as SYDVKM. The CDR3 runs 13 residues. The ends were cut back, 4 bases at V and 7 bases at J, with 13 bases in the middle. In nucleotides, the CDR3 is TGTGCCAGCAGTTGGGACACCCGGGGTGAAGCTTTCTTT. This encodes CASSWDTRGEAFF.